A selection of T cell receptor beta chains follows, all from one sample in a study of T cells in Graves' hyperthyroidism and ophthalmopathy. TCRdb re-called the multiplex PCR reads with MiXCR, one entry per CDR3 protein. Of 660,000 or so distinct CDR3 sequences in the sample, less than 25% were seen once. Material for sequencing was blood. Every receptor here comes from a man aged 25 to 45 with Graves' ophthalmopathy. Both conserved end residues are part of each CDR3. The D gene is left open where the match is weak. Where a row states a size, it is once, few, many or the class of an expanded clone; other rows omit it.

v_gene	abundance	j_gene	d_gene	CDR3nt	CDR3aa
TRBV27	.	TRBJ1-2	TRBD1	TGTGCCAGCAGCCACCGACAGGGCTATGGCTACACCTTC	CASSHRQGYGYTF
TRBV28	.	TRBJ2-1	.	TGTGCCAGCAGTTCGGGTTCGGCCCACAATGAGCAGTTCTTC	CASSSGSAHNEQFF
TRBV24-1	.	TRBJ1-1	.	TGTGCCACCAGTCGGCGGGGAGGCCTTAACACTGAAGCTTTCTTT	CATSRRGGLNTEAFF
TRBV6-2/TRBV6-3	few	TRBJ2-2	.	TGTGCCAGCAGGAGGAGTAACACCGGGGAGCTGTTTTTT	CASRRSNTGELFF
TRBV28	.	TRBJ2-7	.	TGTGCCAGCGCTATTGCGGACCAGGACGAGCAGTACTTC	CASAIADQDEQYF
TRBV2	few	TRBJ2-1	TRBD2	TGTGCCAGCGTAGGCGGGACTAGCGGGAATGAGCAGTTCTTC	CASVGGTSGNEQFF
TRBV10-3	.	TRBJ2-7	TRBD1	TGTGCCATCAGCCGGTCGGGACAGTCGGCCGAGCAGTACTTC	CAISRSGQSAEQYF
TRBV4-2	.	TRBJ1-4	TRBD1	TGTGCCAGCGCACTCTCAGGGGGTGAAAAACTGTTTTTT	CASALSGGEKLFF
TRBV20-1	few	TRBJ2-1	TRBD2	TGCAGTGCGTGGCATCGCGGGAGTTACAATGAGCAGTTCTTC	CSAWHRGSYNEQFF
TRBV4-1	.	TRBJ1-6	TRBD1	TGCGCCAGCAGCCAAGATGGGGCAGGGGGGAATTCACCCCTCCACTTT	CASSQDGAGGNSPLHF
TRBV6-5	few	TRBJ2-3	.	TGTGCCAGCAGTTACCACGCCGGGTCTAGCACAGATACGCAGTATTTT	CASSYHAGSSTDTQYF
TRBV4-3	.	TRBJ2-2	TRBD1	TGCGCCAGCAGCCAACAATACACCGGGACAGGGATCACCGGGGAGCTGTTTTTT	CASSQQYTGTGITGELFF
TRBV4-1	few	TRBJ1-5	.	TGCGCCAGCAGCCAGAAACAGGGAGGTCAGCCCCAGCATTTT	CASSQKQGGQPQHF
TRBV2	.	TRBJ2-4	.	TGTGCCTGCAGTTTACCAGGGCTACGCGGAAACATTCAGTACTTC	CACSLPGLRGNIQYF
TRBV10-2	few	TRBJ1-6	.	TGCGCCAGCAGTGAGTCGGAGACACTTCGCCTCCACTTT	CASSESETLRLHF
TRBV30	.	TRBJ2-3	TRBD2	TGTGCCTGGTCCAGCGGGAGCGGGGATACGCAGTATTTT	CAWSSGSGDTQYF
TRBV11-2	few	TRBJ1-1	.	TGTGCCAGCAGCTTAGATTTCCGGGGGCAGAACACTGAAGCTTTCTTT	CASSLDFRGQNTEAFF
TRBV5-1	many	TRBJ2-3	.	TGCGCCAGCAGCCCTCGGACTGCCACAGATACGCAGTATTTT	CASSPRTATDTQYF
TRBV6-1	few	TRBJ1-5	.	TGTGCCAGCGGGGCAGGGCTACAGCCCCAGCATTTT	CASGAGLQPQHF
TRBV20-1	.	TRBJ1-1	.	TGCAGTGCTAGACTCCGGACCCCGGGCACTGAAGCTTTCTTT	CSARLRTPGTEAFF
TRBV20-1	many	TRBJ1-2	TRBD1	TGCAGTGCCTCGACAGGGAGGAACTATGGCTACACCTTC	CSASTGRNYGYTF
TRBV11-1	many	TRBJ2-1	.	TGTGCCAGCAGCCCTGACAACTACAATGAGCAGTTCTTC	CASSPDNYNEQFF
TRBV28	.	TRBJ1-5	TRBD1	TGTGCCAGCGGTCAGCCGGGACAGGGTTATCAGCCCCAGCATTTT	CASGQPGQGYQPQHF
TRBV6-1	.	TRBJ1-5	.	TGTGCCAGCACATGGGGCCCAAATCAGCCCCAGCATTTT	CASTWGPNQPQHF
TRBV20-1	.	TRBJ2-1	TRBD2	TGCAGTGCTAGAGATGAATCGGGTACTAGCGGGAGCTCCTACAATGAGCAGTTCTTC	CSARDESGTSGSSYNEQFF
TRBV4-1	.	TRBJ2-7	TRBD2	TGCGCCAGCAGCCAAGTAGGTAGCGGGAGCAAAAACGAGCAGTACTTC	CASSQVGSGSKNEQYF